This TCR beta chain was observed in a study of CD8+CD57+ T cells in acquired aplastic anemia. Study at large: Sorted CD4+ and CD8+ cell DNA averaged roughly 3 ug. Study-wide results and limits: Patients showed no significant difference from controls in CD8+ Simpson's diversity.

Using genomic DNA as the template, TCR beta VDJ and CDR3 profiling was carried out. One entry per CDR3 protein, called by TCRdb with MiXCR from the reads. The table shows a few hundred thousand distinct CDR3 sequences, with around 30% occurring only once. Previously, flow cytometry had revealed CD8+CD57+ cell expansion in the patients chosen for sequencing. As a group, the patients uniformly had severe acquired aplastic anemia. By the time of blood sampling, patients had still received no therapy. This clonotype was seen ten or more times. Its target is not known. The CDR3 consists of 13 residues. Germline assignment: CDR1 SQVTM and CDR2 ANQGSEA. The junction had 3 bases not matched to a gene; V was cut back by 4 bases and J by 2 bases.

The TCR was taken from a human donor with aplastic anemia. The material sequenced was sorted CD4+, CD8+, or CD8+CD57+ T cells (not recorded which) from PBMCs. The rearrangement joins TRBV29-1 to TRBJ2-7; 9 bases fit TRBD2. CDR3 protein: CSVVWTSAYEQYF. As DNA, the CDR3 is TGCAGCGTTGTGTGGACTAGCGCCTACGAGCAGTACTTC.